Here is one TCR beta chain with its context. This entry comes from a study of blood T cell repertoires in COVID-19. Study summary: Both acute and convalescent COVID-19 samples were obtained from the United States, Italy and Spain. T cells, B-cell-depleted T cells, or PBMCs supplied cDNA or gDNA.

CDR3 length equals 13 residues. V dropped 4 bases and J dropped 4 bases, with 8 bases sitting between them. Germline CDR1 reads MDHEN; CDR2 reads SYDVKM. As handled by the study authors: How many nucleated cells were present was estimated from reference gene primer amplification. Sequencing was performed with immunoSEQ multiplex PCR; in TCRdb, only in-frame clones are kept and a portion is missing. V, J and clone size are those of that table, while D and trimming were read from the DNA. Of some 94,000 clones in the sample, roughly 89% are singletons; the top ten hold just over 15%. This sequence joins TRBV28 and TRBJ1-3; D not certain. The sample comprised peripheral blood. The receptor was derived from a human donor in a cohort sampled during active COVID-19. In DNA form, the CDR3 reads TGTGCCAGCAGTTCCTACAGCGGAAACACCATATATTTT. Translating gives CASSSYSGNTIYF.